Below, one T cell receptor beta chain is given with its context. Trimming took off 4 bases at V and 3 bases at J, with 12 bases between the two ends. Per the germline V gene, CDR1 is SGDLS and CDR2 is YYNGEE. CDR3 size: 14 residues. The sample originates from a study of blood T cell repertoires in COVID-19. TCRdb's table, derived via immunoSEQ multiplex PCR, lists solely in-frame clones and lacks some. The sample consists of roughly 28,000 clones, less than 90% of them appearing once. V gene TRBV9 combines with J gene TRBJ2-3; tentative D call: TRBD2 (7 bases). What was sequenced was peripheral blood. This TCR was sampled from a man aged 65-85 years with active COVID-19. CDR3 amino acids: CASSPGGATDTQYF. Here the CDR3 DNA reads TGTGCCAGCAGCCCGGGGGGCGCGACAGATACGCAGTATTTT.